These 24 T cell receptor beta chains were all obtained from the same sample, sequenced in a study of T cell changes during pregnancy in multiple sclerosis. TCRdb keeps only in-frame clones here, not all; method: immunoSEQ multiplex PCR. The sample has tens of thousands of clones, more than 80% seen once; the top ten hold about 5.7%. The sequencing used CD8+ T cells from peripheral blood mononuclear cells, collected before pregnancy. The receptors stem from a female donor with multiple sclerosis, enrolled in a pregnancy study.

J is TRBJ2-7 and V is TRBV6-5; 12 bases map to TRBD2. Germline assignment: CDR1 MNHEY and CDR2 SVGAGI. V dropped 6 bases and J dropped 3; count of bases not matched to a gene: 3. The CDR3 covers 14 residues. The chain's CDR3 is CASSLTSGSYEQYF. In nucleotides, the CDR3 is TGTGCCAGCAGCTTGACTAGCGGGAGCTACGAGCAGTACTTC.

This chain links TRBV4-3 with TRBJ1-5; D might be TRBD1 (6 bases). Deletions cut 0 bases from V and 0 bases from J, with 18 bases between. Per the germline V gene, CDR1 is LGHNA and CDR2 is YSLEER. This CDR3 region has 19 residues. CDR3 sequence (DNA): TGCGCCAGCAGCCAAGAATACAGGGAGATACGATATAGCAATCAGCCCCAGCATTTT. Translated, it gives CASSQEYREIRYSNQPQHF.

V gene TRBV10-3 combines with J gene TRBJ2-1, with 8 positions matching TRBD1. J lost 5 bases, V lost 3 bases, and 12 bases had no gene match. The CDR3 runs 17 residues. The germline gives CDR1 ENHRY, CDR2 SYGVKD. CDR3 sequence reads: CAISEYLIGTGNNEQFF. The CDR3 coding sequence is TGTGCCATCAGTGAATACTTAATTGGGACAGGTAACAATGAGCAGTTCTTC.

The rearrangement links TRBV5-1 to TRBJ2-1, with 9 positions matching TRBD1. Unmatched junction bases numbered 19, after V lost 5 bases and J lost 7 bases. Germline CDR1 and CDR2: SGHRS and YFSETQ. The CDR3 covers 18 residues. The CDR3 DNA reads as TGCGCCAGCAGTCTGACTGCCGGGACAGGGTATGTGGGAAATGAGCAGTTCTTC. Translated, it gives CASSLTAGTGYVGNEQFF. Variable domain in full (rest from reference TRBV5-1 and TRBJ2-1): KAGVTQTPRYLIKTRGQQVTLSCSPISGHRSVSWYQQTPGQGLQFLFEYFSETQRNKGNFPGRFSGRQFSNSRSEMNVSTLELGDSALYLCASSLTAGTGYVGNEQFFGPGTRLTVL.

The V gene is TRBV7-3, the J gene TRBJ2-5, with 7 positions matching TRBD1. V lost 5 bases to trimming and J lost 5 bases; unmatched junction nucleotides: 17. The CDR3 loop spans 17 amino acids. Germline values: CDR1 SGHTA, CDR2 FQGTGA. The CDR3 DNA follows: TGTGCCAGCAGCGATCCGCGGCCGGGACAGCCATTCGAGACCCAGTACTTC. Protein product: CASSDPRPGQPFETQYF.

This chain joins TRBV9 and TRBJ1-4; maybe TRBD1 (5 bases). The germline V gene has CDR1 SGDLS and CDR2 YYNGEE. Trimming removed 3 bases at V and 5 bases at J, with 14 bases between. There are 15 residues in the CDR3. The CDR3 loop is CASSAAGQGNEKLFF. The DNA for the CDR3 is TGTGCCAGCAGCGCCGCGGGGCAGGGAAATGAAAAACTGTTTTTT.

This clone was found a few times. The chain has TRBV9 and TRBJ2-7; D call uncertain. V was cut by 5 bases and J by 3 bases, with 12 bases left in between. This CDR3 contains 13 residues. Germline V gene data show CDR1 as SGDLS and CDR2 as YYNGEE. The CDR3 DNA follows: TGTGCCAGCAGTTCAGCGAACGGCTACGAGCAGTACTTC. It translates to CASSSANGYEQYF. Full variable domain (remainder filled in from reference TRBV9 and TRBJ2-7): DSGVTQTPKHLITATGQRVTLRCSPRSGDLSVYWYQQSLDQGLQFLIQYYNGEERAKGNILERFSAQQFPDLHSELNLSSLELGDSALYFCASSSANGYEQYFGPGTRLTVT.

V is TRBV30 and J is TRBJ2-7; 11 nucleotides agree with TRBD2. Trimming cost V 5 bases and J 6 bases; bases outside gene matches: 9. This CDR3 is 14 amino acids long. CDR1 and CDR2 (germline): GTSNPN, SVGIG (reference sequence). The CDR3, as DNA: TGTGCCTGGGGCCCGGGACTAGCGGTTGTCGAGCAGTACTTC. This translates into CAWGPGLAVVEQYF.

The rearrangement uses TRBV5-1 and TRBJ2-7; D is ambiguous. The V end lost 0 bases, the J end lost 3 bases, and 10 bases lay between the germline ends. CDR1 and CDR2 from the germline V gene are SGHRS and YFSETQ. CDR3 length: 14 amino acids. The chain's CDR3 is CASSLGQRLYEQYF. Here the CDR3 DNA reads TGCGCCAGCAGCTTGGGCCAGCGCCTCTACGAGCAGTACTTC. Full variable domain (outside the CDR3, taken from reference TRBV5-1 and TRBJ2-7): KAGVTQTPRYLIKTRGQQVTLSCSPISGHRSVSWYQQTPGQGLQFLFEYFSETQRNKGNFPGRFSGRQFSNSRSEMNVSTLELGDSALYLCASSLGQRLYEQYFGPGTRLTVT.

V gene TRBV27 combines with J gene TRBJ2-7, with D possibly matching TRBD2 (5 bases). Germline loops: CDR1 MNHEY, CDR2 SMNVEV (reference sequence). Trimming stripped 8 bases from V and 0 bases from J, with 14 bases between. This CDR3 comprises 14 residues. As DNA, the CDR3 is TGTGCCAGCTCGGCCGGACGGGACTCCTACGAGCAGTACTTC. It codes for CASSAGRDSYEQYF.

The genes are TRBV6-5 and TRBJ2-7; D unresolved. There are 15 residues in the CDR3. Germline CDR1 is MNHEY and CDR2 is SVGAGI. The V end lost 0 bases, the J end lost 3 bases, and 12 bases lay between the germline ends. The CDR3 bases are TGTGCCAGCAGTTACTCTCTGGAGAGGATCTACGAGCAGTACTTC. Translating gives CASSYSLERIYEQYF.

The chain recombines TRBV2 with TRBJ1-4; no definite D call. Trimming took off 6 bases at V and 7 bases at J, with 9 bases between the two ends. CDR3 length equals 12 residues. CDR1 and CDR2 from the germline V gene are SNHLY and FYNNEI. Here the CDR3 DNA reads TGTGCCAGCAGGCGGGATTTTGAAAAACTGTTTTTT. It yields the protein CASRRDFEKLFF.

This rearrangement joins TRBV7-6 to TRBJ2-5; D perhaps matches TRBD2 (6 bases). The J call may be faulty, since TRBJ2-7 better matches the DNA end. Germline loops: CDR1 SGHVS, CDR2 FNYEAQ. The CDR3 length is 14 residues. CDR3 sequence: CASSLGGLSYEQYF. The CDR3 DNA reads TGTGCCAGCAGCTTGGGGGGTCTTTCCTACGAGCAGTACTTC.

The chain links TRBV4-1 to TRBJ2-3; possibly TRBD1 for D (6 bases). The CDR3 totals 15 residues. Germline V gene data show CDR1 as MGHRA and CDR2 as YSYEKL. The germline V and J ends were trimmed by 5 bases and 2 bases, with 14 bases remaining between them. The CDR3 loop reads CASSGRTAYTDTQYF. The CDR3 region has the DNA TGCGCCAGCAGCGGACGGACAGCTTACACAGATACGCAGTATTTT.

This chain links TRBV19 with TRBJ2-7; 9 bases agree with TRBD2. V lost 3 bases and J lost 4; bases outside the gene matches: 7. This CDR3 is 15 amino acids long. Germline values: CDR1 LNHDA, CDR2 SQIVND (reference sequence). In DNA, the CDR3 is TGTGCCAGTAGTATTACGGCGGGAGGGCCGTACGAGCAGTACTTC. Protein sequence: CASSITAGGPYEQYF. Full variable domain (rest looked up from reference TRBV19 and TRBJ2-7): DGGITQSPKYLFRKEGQNVTLSCEQNLNHDAMYWYRQDPGQGLRLIYYSQIVNDFQKGDIAEGYSVSREKKESFPLTVTSAQKNPTAFYLCASSITAGGPYEQYFGPGTRLTVT.

The V call is TRBV5-1, the J call TRBJ1-1; weak D call: TRBD1 (6 bases). The CDR3 is 13 amino acids. Germline lookup yields CDR1 SGHRS and CDR2 YFSETQ. Deletions cut 4 bases from V and 6 bases from J, with 13 bases between. The CDR3 DNA follows: TGCGCCAGCAGCCACCGGGACAAACCTGAAGCTTTCTTT. Amino acids: CASSHRDKPEAFF.

This clone was counted once. The chain couples TRBV7-8 to TRBJ1-2; 9 bases are a match to TRBD1. V lost 4 bases and J lost 7; bases outside the gene matches: 7. Germline V gene sequence: CDR1 SGHVS, CDR2 FQNEAQ. This CDR3 spans 14 amino acids. The CDR3 DNA reads as TGTGCCAGCAGCTCCACAGGGGGCGGTGGTGGCTACACCTTC. It codes for CASSSTGGGGGYTF. Full variable domain (missing parts from reference TRBV7-8 and TRBJ1-2): GAGVSQSPRYKVAKRGQDVALRCDPISGHVSLFWYQQALGQGPEFLTYFQNEAQLDKSGLPSDRFFAERPEGSVSTLKIQRTQQEDSAVYLCASSSTGGGGGYTFGSGTRLTVV.

The genes are TRBV6-1 and TRBJ2-1, with TRBD1 matching over 7 bases. Germline values: CDR1 MNHNS, CDR2 SASEGT. V gave up 2 bases and J gave up 3 bases; unmatched junction bases: 7. The CDR3 sequence is 16 residues long. The CDR3 region has the DNA TGTGCCAGCAGTGAACGGACAGGTTCCTTCTACAATGAGCAGTTCTTC. This encodes CASSERTGSFYNEQFF.

This clone was detected once. The chain links TRBV30 to TRBJ1-2; the match to TRBD1 covers 10 bases. The CDR3 contains 14 residues. In germline, CDR1 is GTSNPN, CDR2 SVGIG (reference sequence). The V and J ends lost 3 bases and 3 bases, in that order; junction bases with no gene match: 4. This CDR3 reads CAWRAGTGDYGYTF. As DNA, the CDR3 is TGTGCCTGGAGAGCCGGGACAGGGGACTATGGCTACACCTTC.

The V call is TRBV2, the J call TRBJ2-3; 11 bases align to TRBD1. The J segment lost 3 bases and the V segment lost 6 bases, leaving 2 bases of the junction unmatched. This CDR3 is 14 amino acids long. Germline-derived CDR1 and CDR2 are SNHLY and FYNNEI. The CDR3 spells CASRRDRGTDTQYF. DNA for the CDR3: TGTGCCAGCAGAAGGGACAGGGGGACAGATACGCAGTATTTT.

CDR3 coding DNA: TGTGCCAGCAGTGAATATGATAGGGGGAACATGAACACTGAAGCTTTCTTT. This encodes CASSEYDRGNMNTEAFF. J is TRBJ1-1 and V is TRBV25-1; D might be TRBD1 (6 bases). The CDR3 runs 17 residues. The V end lost 0 bases, the J end lost 0 bases, and 14 bases lay between the germline ends. The V gene's germline CDR1 is MGHDK and CDR2 SYGVNS.

This clone was detected a few times. The chain recombines TRBV4-3 with TRBJ1-6; TRBD1 matches 9 bases. Germline-derived CDR1 and CDR2 are LGHNA and YSLEER. With V trimmed by 1 base and J by 10 bases, 5 bases remained unmatched. There are 15 residues in the CDR3. The CDR3 bases are TGCGCCAGCAGCCAAGGGAGGACAGGGGTGTCACCCCTCCACTTT. Protein sequence: CASSQGRTGVSPLHF.

This clone was seen only once. V usage is TRBV5-1 and J usage is TRBJ1-1; TRBD1 might be the D (5 bases). V was shortened by 0 bases and J by 4 bases, with 13 bases between the two germline ends. CDR3 length equals 15 residues. Looked up from germline, CDR1 is SGHRS and CDR2 is YFSETQ. CDR3 amino acids: CASSLDAGGTTEAFF. In DNA, the CDR3 is TGCGCCAGCAGCTTGGATGCTGGGGGGACCACTGAAGCTTTCTTT.

The V and J genes are TRBV9 and TRBJ2-1; 8 nucleotides line up with TRBD2. With V trimmed by 4 bases and J by 2 bases, 8 bases remained unmatched. CDR1 is SGDLS, CDR2 YYNGEE, per germline. The CDR3 is 16 residues long. CDR3 in amino acids: CASSLQFSGAYNEQFF. CDR3 coding DNA: TGTGCCAGCAGCTTACAATTTAGCGGGGCCTACAATGAGCAGTTCTTC.